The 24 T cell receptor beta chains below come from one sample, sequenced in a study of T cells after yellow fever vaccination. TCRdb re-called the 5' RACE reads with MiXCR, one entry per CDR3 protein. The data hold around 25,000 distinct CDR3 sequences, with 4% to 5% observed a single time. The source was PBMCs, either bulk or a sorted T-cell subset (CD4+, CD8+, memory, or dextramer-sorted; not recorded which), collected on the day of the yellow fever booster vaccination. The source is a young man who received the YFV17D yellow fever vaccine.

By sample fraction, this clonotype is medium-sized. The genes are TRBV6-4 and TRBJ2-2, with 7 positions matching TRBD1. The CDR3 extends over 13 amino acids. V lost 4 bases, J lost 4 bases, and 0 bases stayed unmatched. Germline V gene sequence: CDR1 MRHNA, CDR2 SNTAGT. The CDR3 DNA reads TGTGCCAGCAGTGGGACAGGCACCGGGGAGCTGTTTTTT. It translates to CASSGTGTGELFF.

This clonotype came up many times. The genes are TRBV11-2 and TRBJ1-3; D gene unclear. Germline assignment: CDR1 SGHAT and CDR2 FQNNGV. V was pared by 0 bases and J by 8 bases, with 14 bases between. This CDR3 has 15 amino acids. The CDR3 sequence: CASSLDGGSGDTIYF. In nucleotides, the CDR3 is TGTGCCAGCAGCTTAGATGGAGGGTCTGGGGACACCATATATTTT.

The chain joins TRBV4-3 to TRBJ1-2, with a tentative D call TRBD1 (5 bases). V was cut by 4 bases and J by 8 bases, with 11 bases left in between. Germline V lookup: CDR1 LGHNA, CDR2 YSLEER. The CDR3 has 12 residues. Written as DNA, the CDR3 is TGCGCCAGCAGCCTCGGGACCGGCGGCTACACCTTC. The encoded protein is CASSLGTGGYTF.

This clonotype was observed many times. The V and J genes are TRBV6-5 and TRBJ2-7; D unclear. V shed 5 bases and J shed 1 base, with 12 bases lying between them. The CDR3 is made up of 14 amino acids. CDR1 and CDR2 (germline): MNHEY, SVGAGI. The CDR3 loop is CASSQDGASYEQYF. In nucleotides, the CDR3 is TGTGCCAGCAGTCAGGACGGAGCTTCCTACGAGCAGTACTTC.

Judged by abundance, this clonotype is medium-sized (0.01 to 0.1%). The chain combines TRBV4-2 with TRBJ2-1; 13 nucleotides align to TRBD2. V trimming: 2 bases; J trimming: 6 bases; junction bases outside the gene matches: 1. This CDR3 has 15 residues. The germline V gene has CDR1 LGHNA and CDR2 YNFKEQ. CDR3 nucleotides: TGTGCCAGCAGCCAAACTAGCGGGGGGGCCAATGAGCAGTTCTTC. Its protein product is CASSQTSGGANEQFF.

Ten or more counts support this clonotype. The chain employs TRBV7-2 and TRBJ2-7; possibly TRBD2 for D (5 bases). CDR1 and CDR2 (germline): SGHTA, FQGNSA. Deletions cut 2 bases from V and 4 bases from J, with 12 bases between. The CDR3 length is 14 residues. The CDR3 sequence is CASSLPSGLYEQYF. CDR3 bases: TGTGCCAGCAGCTTACCCTCGGGGTTATACGAGCAGTACTTC.

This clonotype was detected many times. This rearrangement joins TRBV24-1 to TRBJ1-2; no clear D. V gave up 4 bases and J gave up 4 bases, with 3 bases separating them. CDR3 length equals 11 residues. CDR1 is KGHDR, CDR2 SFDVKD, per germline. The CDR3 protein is CATSDTYGYTF. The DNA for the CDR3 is TGTGCCACCAGTGACACCTATGGCTACACCTTC.

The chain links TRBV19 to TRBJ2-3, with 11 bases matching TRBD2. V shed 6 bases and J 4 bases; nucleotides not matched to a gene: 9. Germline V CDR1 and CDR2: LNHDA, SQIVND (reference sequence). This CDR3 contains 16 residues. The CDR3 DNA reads TGTGCCAGTAGCCCACTAGCGGGGGAAACATCAGATACGCAGTATTTT. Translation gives CASSPLAGETSDTQYF. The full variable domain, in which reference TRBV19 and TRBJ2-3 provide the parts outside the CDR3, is DGGITQSPKYLFRKEGQNVTLSCEQNLNHDAMYWYRQDPGQGLRLIYYSQIVNDFQKGDIAEGYSVSREKKESFPLTVTSAQKNPTAFYLCASSPLAGETSDTQYFGPGTRLTVL.

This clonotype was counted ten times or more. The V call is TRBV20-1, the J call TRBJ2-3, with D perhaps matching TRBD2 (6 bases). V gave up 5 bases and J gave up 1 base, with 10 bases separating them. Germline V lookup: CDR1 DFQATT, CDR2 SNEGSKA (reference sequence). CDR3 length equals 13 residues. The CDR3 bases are TGCAGTGCTGGGGAGGCAGGCACAGATACGCAGTATTTT. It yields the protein CSAGEAGTDTQYF.

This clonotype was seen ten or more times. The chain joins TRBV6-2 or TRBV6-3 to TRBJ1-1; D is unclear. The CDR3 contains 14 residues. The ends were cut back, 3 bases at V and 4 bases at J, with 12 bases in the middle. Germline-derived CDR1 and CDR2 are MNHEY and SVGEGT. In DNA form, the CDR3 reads TGTGCCAGCAGTTATCGGGGTGAGGCCACTGAAGCTTTCTTT. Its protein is CASSYRGEATEAFF.

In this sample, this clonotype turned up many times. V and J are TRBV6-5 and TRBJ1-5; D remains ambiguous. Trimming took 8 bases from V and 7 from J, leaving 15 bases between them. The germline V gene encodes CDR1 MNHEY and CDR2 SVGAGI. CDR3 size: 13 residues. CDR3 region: CASGNLQNQPQHF. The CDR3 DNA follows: TGTGCCAGCGGGAACTTACAAAACCAGCCCCAGCATTTT.

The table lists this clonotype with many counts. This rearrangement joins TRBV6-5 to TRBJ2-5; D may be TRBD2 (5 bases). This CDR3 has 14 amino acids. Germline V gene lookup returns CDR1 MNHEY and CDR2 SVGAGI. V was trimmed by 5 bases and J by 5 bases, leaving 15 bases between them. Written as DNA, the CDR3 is TGTGCCAGCAGTCTATGGGCTAGCCCGGAGACCCAGTACTTC. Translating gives CASSLWASPETQYF.

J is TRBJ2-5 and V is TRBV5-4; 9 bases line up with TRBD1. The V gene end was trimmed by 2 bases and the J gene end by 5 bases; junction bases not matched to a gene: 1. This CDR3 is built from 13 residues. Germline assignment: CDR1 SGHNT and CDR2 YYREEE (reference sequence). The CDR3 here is CASSLQGAETQYF. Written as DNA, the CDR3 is TGTGCCAGCAGCTTACAGGGGGCCGAGACCCAGTACTTC.

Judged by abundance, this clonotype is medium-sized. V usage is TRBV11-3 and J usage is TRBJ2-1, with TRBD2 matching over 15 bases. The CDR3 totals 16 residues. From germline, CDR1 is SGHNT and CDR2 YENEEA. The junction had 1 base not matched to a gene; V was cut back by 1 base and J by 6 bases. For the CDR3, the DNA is TGTGCCAGCAGCTTAGGGACTAGCGGGGGGGCCAATGAGCAGTTCTTC. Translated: CASSLGTSGGANEQFF.

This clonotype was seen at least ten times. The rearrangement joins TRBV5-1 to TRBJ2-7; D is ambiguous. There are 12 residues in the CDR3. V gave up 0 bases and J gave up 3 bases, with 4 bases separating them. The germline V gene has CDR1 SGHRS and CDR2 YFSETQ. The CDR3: CASSLDDYEQYF. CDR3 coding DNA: TGCGCCAGCAGCTTGGACGACTACGAGCAGTACTTC.

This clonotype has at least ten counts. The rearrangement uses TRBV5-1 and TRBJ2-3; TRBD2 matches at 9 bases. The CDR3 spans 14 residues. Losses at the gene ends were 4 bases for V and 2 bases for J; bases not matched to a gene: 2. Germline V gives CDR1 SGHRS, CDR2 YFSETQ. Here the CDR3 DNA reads TGCGCCAGCAGCAGGACTAGCGACACAGATACGCAGTATTTT. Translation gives CASSRTSDTDTQYF. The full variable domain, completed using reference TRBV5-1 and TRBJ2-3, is KAGVTQTPRYLIKTRGQQVTLSCSPISGHRSVSWYQQTPGQGLQFLFEYFSETQRNKGNFPGRFSGRQFSNSRSEMNVSTLELGDSALYLCASSRTSDTDTQYFGPGTRLTVL.

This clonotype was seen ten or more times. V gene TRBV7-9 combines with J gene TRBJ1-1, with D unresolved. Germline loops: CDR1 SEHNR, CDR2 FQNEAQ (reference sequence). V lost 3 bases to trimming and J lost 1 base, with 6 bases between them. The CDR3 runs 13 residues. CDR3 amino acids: CASSFEGNTEAFF. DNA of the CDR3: TGTGCCAGCAGCTTTGAGGGGAACACTGAAGCTTTCTTT.

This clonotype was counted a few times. CDR3: CASSPSGTGGLYGYTF. The DNA of the CDR3 is TGTGCCAGCAGCCCATCCGGGACAGGGGGCCTCTATGGCTACACCTTC. This chain uses TRBV5-4 with TRBJ1-2; 12 bases agree with TRBD1. This CDR3 comprises 16 residues. CDR1 and CDR2 from the germline V gene are SGHNT and YYREEE (reference sequence). J gave up 4 bases and V 4 bases, and 8 bases lay outside the gene matches.

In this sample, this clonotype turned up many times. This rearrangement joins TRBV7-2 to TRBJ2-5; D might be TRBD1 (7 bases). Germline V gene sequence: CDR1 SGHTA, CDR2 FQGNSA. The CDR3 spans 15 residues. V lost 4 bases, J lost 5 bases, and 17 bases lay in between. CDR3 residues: CASSSSTGRRETQYF. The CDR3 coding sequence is TGTGCCAGCAGCTCTTCGACAGGGAGGAGGGAGACCCAGTACTTC.

The CDR3 nucleotides read TGTGCCAGCAGCGCGGGAGGACAAGCCTACGAGCAGTACTTC. This gives the protein CASSAGGQAYEQYF. This sequence joins TRBV9 and TRBJ2-7, with 7 bases that match TRBD2. Germline CDR1 SGDLS, CDR2 YYNGEE. The V segment lost 3 bases and the J segment 2 bases; nucleotides outside the gene matches: 5. The CDR3 consists of 14 residues.

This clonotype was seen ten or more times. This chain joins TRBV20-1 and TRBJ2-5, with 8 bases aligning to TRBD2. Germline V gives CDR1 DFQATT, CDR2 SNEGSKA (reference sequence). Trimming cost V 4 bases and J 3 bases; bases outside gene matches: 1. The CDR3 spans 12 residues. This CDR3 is CSATTSEETQYF. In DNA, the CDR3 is TGCAGTGCTACGACTAGCGAAGAGACCCAGTACTTC.

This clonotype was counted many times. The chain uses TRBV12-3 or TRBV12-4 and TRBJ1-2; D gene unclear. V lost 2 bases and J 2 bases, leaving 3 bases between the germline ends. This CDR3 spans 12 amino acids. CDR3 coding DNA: TGTGCCAGCAGTTTACAAAACTATGGCTACACCTTC. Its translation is CASSLQNYGYTF.

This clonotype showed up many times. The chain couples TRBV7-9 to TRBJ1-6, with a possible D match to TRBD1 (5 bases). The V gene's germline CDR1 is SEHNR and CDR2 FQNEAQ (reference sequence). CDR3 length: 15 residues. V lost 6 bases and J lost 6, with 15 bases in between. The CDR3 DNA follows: TGTGCCAGCAGAACCCCCGGGGCGCTTAATTCACCCCTCCACTTT. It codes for CASRTPGALNSPLHF.

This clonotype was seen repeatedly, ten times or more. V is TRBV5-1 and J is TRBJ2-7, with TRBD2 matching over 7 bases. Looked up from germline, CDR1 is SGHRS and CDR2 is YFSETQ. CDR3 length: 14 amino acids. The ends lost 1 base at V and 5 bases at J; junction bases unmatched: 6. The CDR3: CASSLQSGEDEQYF. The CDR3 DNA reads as TGCGCCAGCAGCTTGCAAAGCGGGGAGGACGAGCAGTACTTC.